The sequence of this T cell receptor (beta chain) was determined in a study of tumor and adjacent non-tumor tissue in lung cancer. Study-level points and caveats: Patients with more diverse tumor TCRs had worse survival. Compared with tumor, normal lung showed significantly lower TCR diversity.

This sample's RNA came from whole unsorted tissue. Distant lung tissue was collected more than 3 cm away from the tumor edge. Germline lookup yields CDR1 DFQATT and CDR2 SNEGSKA (reference sequence). The J segment lost 4 bases and the V segment lost 6 bases, leaving 4 bases of the junction unmatched. The CDR3 runs to 14 residues. Concerning this clonotype itself: Antigen specificity is unknown. The conserved phenylalanine or tryptophan is not found at the CDR3 terminus, so this likely reflects a read error.

Three rounds of nested PCR, following a modified ARM-PCR protocol, produced the TCRbeta library. Each CDR3 protein gets one entry after TCRdb re-called the multiplex PCR reads with MiXCR. Seen here are roughly 120,000 distinct CDR3 sequences, roughly two thirds observed once, and the top ten hold 15% to 20%. Sequenced input: distant non-tumor lung tissue. The chain employs TRBV20-1 and TRBJ2-1; the match to TRBD2 covers 12 bases. This sequence was found in a man in his fifties or sixties with non-small cell lung cancer. CDR3 sequence reads: CSARTSGAYNEQFL. The DNA of the CDR3 is TGCAGTGCAAGGACTAGCGGGGCTTACAATGAGCAGTTCCTC.